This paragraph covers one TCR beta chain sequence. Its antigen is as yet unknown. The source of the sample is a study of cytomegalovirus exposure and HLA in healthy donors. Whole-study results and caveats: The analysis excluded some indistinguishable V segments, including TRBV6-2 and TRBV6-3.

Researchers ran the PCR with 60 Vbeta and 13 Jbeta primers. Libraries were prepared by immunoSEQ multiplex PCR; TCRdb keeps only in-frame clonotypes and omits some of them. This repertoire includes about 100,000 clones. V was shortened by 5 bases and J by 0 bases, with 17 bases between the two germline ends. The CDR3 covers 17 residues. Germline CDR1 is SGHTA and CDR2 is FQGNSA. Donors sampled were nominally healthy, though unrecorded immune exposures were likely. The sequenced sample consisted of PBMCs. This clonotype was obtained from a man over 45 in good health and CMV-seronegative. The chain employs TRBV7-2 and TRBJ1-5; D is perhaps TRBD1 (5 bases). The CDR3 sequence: CASSPGGRGYSNQPQHF. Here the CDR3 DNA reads TGTGCCAGCAGCCCCGGGGGGAGGGGATATAGCAATCAGCCCCAGCATTTT.